This T cell receptor (beta chain) originates from a study of CD8+CD57+ T cells in acquired aplastic anemia. Study information: Sorted CD4+ plus CD8+ cells gave DNA averaging 3.2 ug. Study-wide findings and caveats: CD8+ Simpson's diversity in patients was not significantly different from that in controls. Overlap between patients and controls comprised 25 to 30 CD8+ CDR3 sequences.

A word on this clonotype: Its antigen is undetermined.

The CDR3 contains 15 residues. Germline-derived CDR1 and CDR2 are SGHRS and YFSETQ. Trimming took 4 bases from V and 5 from J; bases not matched to a gene: 10. CDR3 and TCR beta VDJ profiling relied on a genomic DNA template. TCRdb reprocessed the reads via MiXCR and lists one record per CDR3 protein. The data contain around 230,000 distinct CDR3 sequences, approximately 57% of them singletons. The source is a human donor in good health. Sequencing used sorted CD4+, CD8+, or CD8+CD57+ T cells (not recorded which) from PBMCs. The V gene is TRBV5-1, the J gene TRBJ2-7; TRBD1 aligns across 9 bases. The CDR3 bases are TGCGCCAGCAGCACTCGACAGGGGGTCTCGCACGAGCAGTACTTC. It translates to CASSTRQGVSHEQYF.